What follows describes a single T cell receptor beta chain. The sample comes from a study of cytomegalovirus exposure and HLA in healthy donors. Vbeta (60) and Jbeta (13) primers were used in the PCR. Generated by immunoSEQ multiplex PCR, the TCRdb table keeps only in-frame clones and is missing some. The table includes about 120,000 clones, over 65% detected once. This CDR3 has 11 residues. V was clipped by 5 bases and J by 0 bases, with 4 bases between them. Germline lookup yields CDR1 SQVTM and CDR2 ANQGSEA. The clonotype was recovered from a woman aged 40 to 50 in good health and CMV-seropositive. This chain joins TRBV29-1 and TRBJ1-1; D call uncertain. Material: PBMCs. CDR3 sequence (DNA): TGCAGCGTTCGTTTGAACACTGAAGCTTTCTTT. Residues: CSVRLNTEAFF. Combining the CDR3 with reference TRBV29-1 and TRBJ1-1 gives the whole variable domain SAVISQKPSRDICQRGTSLTIQCQVDSQVTMMFWYRQQPGQSLTLIATANQGSEATYESGFVIDKFPISRPNLTFSTLTVSNMSPEDSSIYLCSVRLNTEAFFGQGTRLTVV.